These T cell receptor beta chains were read from a single sample in a study of Graves' ophthalmopathy and Graves' hyperthyroidism. TCRdb itself ran the multiplex PCR reads through MiXCR, one entry per CDR3 protein. The data show 650,000 to 800,000 distinct CDR3 sequences, just over 40% seen once. Specimen: peripheral blood. Receptors originate from an adult man with Graves' ophthalmopathy. The CDR3 runs from the conserved cysteine through the conserved F or W. D genes are given only for firm matches. Size tells how often a clone was seen (once, few, many) or the class of an expanded clone, and some rows leave it out.

>.|TRBJ1-2|TRBV29-1|many
TGCAGCGTTGTCAACACACCACCTTATGGCTACACCTTC
CSVVNTPPYGYTF
>TRBD2|TRBJ2-7|TRBV7-9|few
TGTGCCAGCAGCCGGGGGACTAGCGGGAGAGGGGACGAGCAGTACTTC
CASSRGTSGRGDEQYF
>TRBD1|TRBJ1-6|TRBV15|once
TGTGCCACCAGCAGGGACAGGGGGCAGTATAATTCACCCCTCCACTTT
CATSRDRGQYNSPLHF
>.|TRBJ1-1|TRBV3-1|many
TGTGCCAGCAGCCATGACCTCAACGCTGAAGCTTTCTTT
CASSHDLNAEAFF
>TRBD1|TRBJ1-6|TRBV5-4|many
TGTGCCAGCAGCTTGGGACAGGGGGCCGAGTCACCCCTCCACTTT
CASSLGQGAESPLHF
>TRBD1|TRBJ2-6|TRBV5-1|few
TGCGCCAGCAGGGTCGGGACAGGGTATCCTGGGGCCAACGTCCTGACTTTC
CASRVGTGYPGANVLTF
>.|TRBJ1-1|TRBV10-3|many
TGTGCCATCAGTGAGTCGTACAGGAACACTGAAGCTTTCTTT
CAISESYRNTEAFF
>TRBD1|TRBJ2-7|TRBV5-5|.
TGTGCCATCAGTGAGTGGGGGACAGGGTCCTACGAGCAGTACTTC
CAISEWGTGSYEQYF
>.|TRBJ2-2|TRBV15|.
TGTGCCACCAGCAGCCAAGGTCGCACCGGGGAGCTGTTTTTT
CATSSQGRTGELFF
>TRBD2|TRBJ2-7|TRBV7-9|many
TGTGCCAGCAGCCCATTCTTGACTAGCGGGCCCTACGAGCAGTACTTC
CASSPFLTSGPYEQYF
>.|TRBJ2-2|TRBV6-4|.
TGTGCCAGCAGTGAAGAAGGGCACACCGGGGAGCTGTTTTTT
CASSEEGHTGELFF
>.|TRBJ2-7|TRBV10-3|few
TGTGCCAGCAGTTACTCCACTGGGACGCCCTACGAGCAGTACTTC
CASSYSTGTPYEQYF
>TRBD2|TRBJ2-5|TRBV5-1|few
TGCGCCAGCAGCTTCCAAGCGGGAGGGGGAGAGACCCAGTACTTC
CASSFQAGGGETQYF
>.|TRBJ2-7|TRBV19|many
TGTGCCACCCCCGGACATCAAGACTACGAGCAGTACTTC
CATPGHQDYEQYF
>.|TRBJ1-2|TRBV29-1|many
TGCAGCGTTGAGGGGCCTACTAACTATGGCTACACCTTC
CSVEGPTNYGYTF
>.|TRBJ1-1|TRBV7-2|many
TGTGCCAGCGGCCCATTCGGGGACCGAGCTTTCTTT
CASGPFGDRAFF
>.|TRBJ1-1|TRBV9|few
TGTGCCAGCAGCGTAGAGGGGGCTGAAGCTTTCTTT
CASSVEGAEAFF
>.|TRBJ2-7|TRBV7-6|many
TGTGCCAGCAGCTCAAGCGTGGGAGAGCAGTACTTC
CASSSSVGEQYF
>TRBD1|TRBJ1-2|TRBV6-1|many
TGTGCCAGCAGTGAAAGGGCAGGGGGGGAAGGTGGCTACACCTTC
CASSERAGGEGGYTF
>.|TRBJ2-2|TRBV11-2|.
TGTGCCAGCAGTTTCGAACTGGGGCTCGGGGAGCTGTTTTTT
CASSFELGLGELFF
>.|TRBJ1-1|TRBV29-1|.
TGCAGCAGTCCCGGGGGCACTGAAGCTTTCTTT
CSSPGGTEAFF
>.|TRBJ1-5|TRBV10-2|.
TGTGCCGGCCAGGAGGGGGGAGATCAGCCCCAGCATTTT
CAGQEGGDQPQHF
>TRBD1|TRBJ1-1|TRBV10-2|.
TGCGCCAGCAGTCCCTCGGGACAGGGTCACACTGAAGCTTTCTTT
CASSPSGQGHTEAFF
>.|TRBJ1-4|TRBV20-1|many
TGCAGTGCCAAACGAGGGGGAGCTGAAAAACTGTTTTTT
CSAKRGGAEKLFF
>.|TRBJ2-5|TRBV29-1|.
TGCAGCGTCGATCAGGGTAGACAAGAGACCCAGTACTTC
CSVDQGRQETQYF
>.|TRBJ2-5|TRBV29-1|.
TGCAGCGTTGAGGCGGGCCAAGAGACCCAGTACTTC
CSVEAGQETQYF
>TRBD1|TRBJ2-7|TRBV10-2|.
TGCGCCAGCAGCCCAGGGGGCACTGTGATCGAGCAGTACTTC
CASSPGGTVIEQYF
>TRBD1|TRBJ2-7|TRBV29-1|.
TGCAGCTTAGCCCCCGGGACAGCCTACGAGCAGTACTTC
CSLAPGTAYEQYF
>TRBD1|TRBJ1-6|TRBV25-1|.
TGTGCCAGCAGTGAATTGGCGACAGGGAATTCACCCCTCCACTTT
CASSELATGNSPLHF
>TRBD2|TRBJ2-5|TRBV2|.
TGTGCCAGCAGTGTTCGCCTAGCGGGTGAGACCCAGTACTTC
CASSVRLAGETQYF
>.|TRBJ1-6|TRBV15|once
TGTGCCACCAGCACCTCCAATTCACCCCTCCACTTT
CATSTSNSPLHF
>.|TRBJ1-2|TRBV29-1|.
TGCAGCGTTGCCAGGGGCGACTATGGCTACACCTTC
CSVARGDYGYTF
>.|TRBJ1-1|TRBV9|medium-sized
TGTGCCAGCGGGAGTCTCAACACTGAAGCTTTCTTT
CASGSLNTEAFF
>TRBD1|TRBJ1-2|TRBV7-6|.
TGTGCCAGCAGCATCGGGACTAGCGGAGGGGGCGGCTACACCTTC
CASSIGTSGGGGYTF
>.|TRBJ1-2|TRBV7-9|many
TGTGCCAGCAGCACGACTCTTCCACAGGAGGGCTACACCTTC
CASSTTLPQEGYTF
>.|TRBJ2-2|TRBV5-6|few
TGTGCCAGCAGCCCCGACGGTAGTTCCGGGGAGCTGTTTTTT
CASSPDGSSGELFF
>.|TRBJ1-1|TRBV9|.
TGCGCCAGCAGCCATATTGGGGTGGCGGAAGCTCTCTTT
CASSHIGVAEALF
>.|TRBJ2-3|TRBV30|.
TGTGCCTGGTCCCCGAGGGCCAACACAGATACGCAGTATTTT
CAWSPRANTDTQYF
>TRBD2|TRBJ2-5|TRBV6-2/TRBV6-3|few
TGTGCCAGCAGTGAACTGGGAGCTAGCGGGAAAGAGACCCAGTACTTC
CASSELGASGKETQYF
>.|TRBJ2-7|TRBV19|many
TGTGCCAGGGGATACTACGAGCAGTACTTC
CARGYYEQYF
>.|TRBJ2-7|TRBV7-2|many
TGTGCCAGCAGCCGCAATGGGCAGGGCCACGAGCAGTACTTC
CASSRNGQGHEQYF
>TRBD2|TRBJ2-7|TRBV10-3|.
TGTGCCATCAGTGCTAGAGAGGGCGCGGGGGATACCTACGAGCAGTACTTC
CAISAREGAGDTYEQYF